This T cell receptor (beta chain) was recorded in a study of spatial heterogeneity in lung cancer. Time point: sample taken at primary tumor resection. Sequencing covered unsorted whole RNA taken from tumor, nontumor lung or frozen PBMC. Germline-derived CDR1 and CDR2 are SGHRS and YFSETQ. The CDR3 runs 13 residues. V gave up 4 bases and J gave up 7 bases, with 15 bases separating them. Study results and caveats: In tumors, expanded intratumoral alpha and beta TCR counts tracked mutation counts. The recorded estimate of tumor T cell coverage is about 6.4% for alpha chains and about 14% for beta chains.

One entry per CDR3 protein, called by TCRdb with MiXCR from the 5' RACE reads. The table records roughly 19,000 distinct CDR3 sequences, around 6.8% of them present only once. This clonotype is medium-sized (0.01 to 0.1%) by share. Its specificity is not known. This TCR was sampled from a male donor with early-stage non-small cell lung cancer. Specimen: lung tumor tissue, collected at surgery. The chain joins TRBV5-1 to TRBJ2-7, with D hard to call. DNA for the CDR3: TGCGCCAGCAGCCCCCTTTGGCTGGGTGAGCAGTACTTC. It codes for CASSPLWLGEQYF.